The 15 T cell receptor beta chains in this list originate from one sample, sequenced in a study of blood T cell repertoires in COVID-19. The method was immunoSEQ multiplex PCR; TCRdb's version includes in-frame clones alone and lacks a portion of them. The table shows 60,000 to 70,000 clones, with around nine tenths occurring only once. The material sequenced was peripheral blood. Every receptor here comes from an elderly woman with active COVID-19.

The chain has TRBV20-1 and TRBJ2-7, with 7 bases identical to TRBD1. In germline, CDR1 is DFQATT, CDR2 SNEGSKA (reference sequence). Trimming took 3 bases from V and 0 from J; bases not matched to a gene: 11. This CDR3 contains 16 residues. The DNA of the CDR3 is TGCAGTGCTAGTACCGCTACAGGGGCCATCTCCTACGAGCAGTACTTC. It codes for CSASTATGAISYEQYF.

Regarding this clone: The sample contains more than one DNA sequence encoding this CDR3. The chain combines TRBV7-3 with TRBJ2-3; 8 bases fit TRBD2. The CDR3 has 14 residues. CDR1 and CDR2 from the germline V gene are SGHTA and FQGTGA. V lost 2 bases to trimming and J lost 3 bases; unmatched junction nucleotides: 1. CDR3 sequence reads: CASSLAGGTDTQYF. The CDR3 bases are TGTGCCAGCAGCTTAGCGGGGGGAACAGATACGCAGTATTTT.

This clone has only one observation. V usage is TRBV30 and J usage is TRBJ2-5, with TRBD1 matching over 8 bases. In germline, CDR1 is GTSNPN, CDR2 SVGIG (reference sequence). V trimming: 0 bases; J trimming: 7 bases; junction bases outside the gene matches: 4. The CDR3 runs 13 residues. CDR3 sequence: CAWSVQGVWTQYF. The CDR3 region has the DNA TGTGCCTGGAGTGTACAGGGGGTGTGGACCCAGTACTTC.

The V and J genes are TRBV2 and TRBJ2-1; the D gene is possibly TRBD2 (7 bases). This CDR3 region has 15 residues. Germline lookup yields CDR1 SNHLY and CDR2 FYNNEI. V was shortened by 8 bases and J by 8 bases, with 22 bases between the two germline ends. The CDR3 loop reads CASVARDYRADEQFF. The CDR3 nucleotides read TGTGCCAGCGTAGCCCGGGACTACAGGGCCGATGAGCAGTTCTTC.

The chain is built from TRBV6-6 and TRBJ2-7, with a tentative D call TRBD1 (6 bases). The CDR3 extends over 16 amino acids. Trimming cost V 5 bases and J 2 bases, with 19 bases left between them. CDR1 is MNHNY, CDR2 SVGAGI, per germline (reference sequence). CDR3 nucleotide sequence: TGTGCCAGCAGTAATCCGGGACAAGGCCTCCCCTACGAGCAGTACTTC. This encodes CASSNPGQGLPYEQYF.

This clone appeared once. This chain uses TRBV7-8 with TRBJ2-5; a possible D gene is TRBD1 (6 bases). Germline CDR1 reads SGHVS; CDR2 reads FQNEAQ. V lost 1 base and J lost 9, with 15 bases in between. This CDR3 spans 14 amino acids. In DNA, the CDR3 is TGTGCCAGCAGCTTAGGGGGGCATGTCTTGGCCCAGTACTTC. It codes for CASSLGGHVLAQYF.

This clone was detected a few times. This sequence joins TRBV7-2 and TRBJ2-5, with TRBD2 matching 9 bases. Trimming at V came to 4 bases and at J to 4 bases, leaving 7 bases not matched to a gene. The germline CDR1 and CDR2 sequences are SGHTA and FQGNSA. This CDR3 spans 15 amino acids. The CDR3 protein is CASSSRLAGVETQYF. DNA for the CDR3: TGTGCCAGCAGCTCCCGCTTAGCGGGGGTAGAGACCCAGTACTTC.

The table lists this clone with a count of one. The CDR3 region has the DNA TGTGCCAGCTCACCACCGACCGGGGTCGGCGAAAAACTGTTTTTT. This gives the protein CASSPPTGVGEKLFF. The genes are TRBV18 and TRBJ1-4, with no clear D. Per the germline V gene, CDR1 is KGHSH and CDR2 is LQKENI. V was clipped by 0 bases and J by 8 bases, with 13 bases between them. The CDR3 has 15 residues.

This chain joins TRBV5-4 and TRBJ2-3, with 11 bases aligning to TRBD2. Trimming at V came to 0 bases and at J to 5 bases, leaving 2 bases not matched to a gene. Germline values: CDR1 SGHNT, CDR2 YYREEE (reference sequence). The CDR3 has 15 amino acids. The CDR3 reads CASSLGGTSGDTQYF. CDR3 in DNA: TGTGCCAGCAGCTTGGGAGGGACTAGCGGAGATACGCAGTATTTT.

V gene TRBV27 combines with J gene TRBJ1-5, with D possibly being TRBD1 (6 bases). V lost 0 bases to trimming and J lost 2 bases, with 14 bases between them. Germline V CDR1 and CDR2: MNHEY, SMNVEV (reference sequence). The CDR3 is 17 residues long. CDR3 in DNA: TGTGCCAGCAGTTTATCCCCCAGGGGAGAAGGCAATCAGCCCCAGCATTTT. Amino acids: CASSLSPRGEGNQPQHF.

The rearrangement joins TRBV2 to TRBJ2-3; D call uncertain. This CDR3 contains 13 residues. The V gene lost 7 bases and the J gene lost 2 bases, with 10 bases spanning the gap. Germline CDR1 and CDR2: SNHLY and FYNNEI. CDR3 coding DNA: TGTGCCAGCATCATACTGATCACAGATACGCAGTATTTT. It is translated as CASIILITDTQYF.

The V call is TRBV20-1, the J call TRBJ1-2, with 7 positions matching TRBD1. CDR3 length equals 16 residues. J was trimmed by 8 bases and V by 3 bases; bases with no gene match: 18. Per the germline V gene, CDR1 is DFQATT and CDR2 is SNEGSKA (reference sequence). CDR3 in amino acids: CSASGATGFLGGGYTF. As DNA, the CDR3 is TGCAGTGCTAGTGGGGCGACAGGGTTTCTCGGTGGAGGCTACACCTTC.

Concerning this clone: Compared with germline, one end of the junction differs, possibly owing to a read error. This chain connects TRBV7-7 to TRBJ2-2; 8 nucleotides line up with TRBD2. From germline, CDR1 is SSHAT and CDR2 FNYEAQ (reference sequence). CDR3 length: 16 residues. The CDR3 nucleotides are TGTGCTAGCAGCTCGAGCGGGGGACCAAACACCGGGGAGCTGTTTTTT. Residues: CASSSSGGPNTGELFF.

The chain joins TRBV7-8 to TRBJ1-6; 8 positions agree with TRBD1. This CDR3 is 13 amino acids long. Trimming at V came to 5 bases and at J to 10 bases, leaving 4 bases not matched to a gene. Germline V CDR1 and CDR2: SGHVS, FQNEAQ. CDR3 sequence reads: CASSTDRGSPLHF. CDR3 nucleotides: TGTGCCAGCAGCACTGACAGGGGCTCACCCCTCCACTTT.

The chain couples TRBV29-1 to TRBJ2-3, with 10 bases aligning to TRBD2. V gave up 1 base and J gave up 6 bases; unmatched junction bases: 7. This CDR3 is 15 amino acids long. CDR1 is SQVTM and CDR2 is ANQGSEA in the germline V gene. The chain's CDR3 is CSVEVQRGGSDTQYF. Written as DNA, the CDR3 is TGCAGCGTTGAAGTTCAGCGGGGGGGTTCCGATACGCAGTATTTT.